This T cell receptor beta chain was observed in a study of cytomegalovirus exposure and HLA in healthy donors. Study-wide results and caveats: Trimming of TCR beta V- and J-genes showed a link, identified in a later analysis, to a missense DCLRE1C variant. In a later analysis, HLA-associated TCR beta chains were more clonally expanded than equally common others. In vitro confirmation showed a few CMV-associated chains to be CMV antigen specific.

The PCR was carried out with 60 Vbeta primers and 13 Jbeta primers. Repertoires were generated with immunoSEQ multiplex PCR, while TCRdb's copy carries only in-frame clones and drops some. The data show approximately 80,000 clones, with 55% to 65% seen just once and approximately 15% held by the top ten. This CDR3 is built from 15 residues. Looked up from germline, CDR1 is MDHEN and CDR2 is SYDVKM. V dropped 3 bases and J dropped 0 bases, with 11 bases sitting between them. The table lists this clone with a few counts. Its specificity is unknown. The source material was PBMCs. J is TRBJ1-2 and V is TRBV28; tentative D call: TRBD1 (6 bases). The clonotype comes from a woman aged 40-49 years in good health and CMV-seropositive. The chain's CDR3 is CASSFVAGANYGYTF. DNA of the CDR3: TGTGCCAGCAGTTTTGTGGCAGGGGCTAACTATGGCTACACCTTC.